Listed below are T cell receptor beta chains from one sample, sequenced in a study of cytomegalovirus exposure and HLA in healthy donors. Only in-frame clones appear in the TCRdb table, and some are missing; sequencing was by immunoSEQ multiplex PCR. Among 60,000 to 70,000 clones listed, around three quarters were seen once. Specimen: PBMCs. Receptors were obtained from a man aged 45 to 65 in good health and CMV-seronegative. Each CDR3 is given with its conserved first and last residue. The D gene is left open where the match is weak. Only part of the rows carry a size: once, few, many, or a class if the clone is expanded.

d_gene	j_gene	abundance	v_gene	CDR3nt	CDR3aa
TRBD1	TRBJ1-6	.	TRBV5-6	TGTGCCAGCAGCGCTAGATTCCGGGACAGCAATTCACCCCTCCACTTT	CASSARFRDSNSPLHF
TRBD1	TRBJ1-1	.	TRBV25-1	TGTGCCAGCAGTTCAGGGGGGTACACTGAAGCTTTCTTT	CASSSGGYTEAFF
.	TRBJ1-2	.	TRBV7-2	TGTGCCAGCAGCGTAAGACCGGAGGTGTATGGCTACACCTTC	CASSVRPEVYGYTF
TRBD2	TRBJ2-3	.	TRBV19	TGTGCCAGTAGTATAAGTCTGGTTAGCGGGGGGGATACGCAGTATTTT	CASSISLVSGGDTQYF
.	TRBJ2-1	.	TRBV7-2	TGTGCCAGCAGCTTATCGAGCAGGGCTGGAAATGAGCAGTTCTTC	CASSLSSRAGNEQFF
.	TRBJ1-5	.	TRBV6-1	TGTGCCAGCAGTGAAGACCGTTCGGGCAATCAGCCCCAGCATTTT	CASSEDRSGNQPQHF
.	TRBJ2-7	.	TRBV14	TGTGCCAGCAGCCTCGCGGGCTCCTACGAGCAGTACTTC	CASSLAGSYEQYF
.	TRBJ1-1	few	TRBV27	TGTGCCAGCAGTGTTGGGACAAAAATGGGGGACGCTTTCTTT	CASSVGTKMGDAFF
TRBD1	TRBJ1-2	.	TRBV19	TGTGCCAGTGCGGACAGGGTACACGGCTACACCTTC	CASADRVHGYTF
TRBD1	TRBJ1-2	.	TRBV5-1	TGCGCCAGCAGCTCGGGACAGCATAACTATGGCTACACCTTC	CASSSGQHNYGYTF
.	TRBJ1-2	.	TRBV4-1	TGCGCCAGCAGCCCCTCGGCAGGCCCCTATGGCTACACCTTC	CASSPSAGPYGYTF
.	TRBJ2-1	.	TRBV30	TGTGCCTGGAGTCGGTCGAGCTCCTACAATGAGCAGTTCTTC	CAWSRSSSYNEQFF
TRBD1	TRBJ1-2	few	TRBV30	TGTGCCTGGAGTGGAGGGGGCCCCAGCTATGGCTACACCTTC	CAWSGGGPSYGYTF
.	TRBJ1-3	once	TRBV27	TGTGCCAGCAGGCAGATAGGGGCAAACACCATATATTTT	CASRQIGANTIYF
.	TRBJ2-1	few	TRBV25-1	TGTGCCAGCAGGGGGGCAGGTTCCTACAATGAGCAGTTCTTC	CASRGAGSYNEQFF
TRBD1	TRBJ1-4	.	TRBV10-3	TGTGCCATCAGTGAGTCGGGACAGGGGGCCTTTGAAAAACTGTTTTTT	CAISESGQGAFEKLFF
TRBD1	TRBJ1-4	.	TRBV5-1	TGCGCCAGCCAAGGGGACAGGGGTGAAAAACTGTTTTTT	CASQGDRGEKLFF
TRBD1	TRBJ2-7	.	TRBV28	TGTGCCAGCAAGGGACAGCACTCCTACGAGCAGTACTTC	CASKGQHSYEQYF
TRBD1	TRBJ2-7	few	TRBV7-8	TGTGCCAGCAGCTACGACAGGGGAAACGGGCACGAGCAGTACTTC	CASSYDRGNGHEQYF
TRBD2	TRBJ2-2	.	TRBV27	TGTGCCAGCAGTTCCCGCGGGGTAGCGGGATACACCGGGGAGCTGTTTTTT	CASSSRGVAGYTGELFF
.	TRBJ2-7	few	TRBV27	TGTGCCAGCAGTTTAAGGGGTGGCCCCTACGAGCAGTACTTC	CASSLRGGPYEQYF
.	TRBJ1-6	once	TRBV7-9	TGTGCCAGCAGTTCGATGGAAGGGGCCCCCCTCCACTTT	CASSSMEGAPLHF
TRBD1	TRBJ1-4	.	TRBV7-9	TGTGCCAGCAGCTTAGTTGCCAGGGGGATGGCTAATGAAAAACTGTTTTTT	CASSLVARGMANEKLFF
TRBD2	TRBJ2-5	.	TRBV5-1	TGCGCCAGCAGTGGACTAGCGGGAGGGGTCCGGGAGACCCAGTACTTC	CASSGLAGGVRETQYF
.	TRBJ2-7	.	TRBV4-1	TGCGCCAGCAGCCAAGAGGCTAGGAGCTCCTACGAGCAGTACTTC	CASSQEARSSYEQYF
TRBD2	TRBJ2-4	.	TRBV2	TGTGCCAGCAGTGGGACTAGCTTAGCCAAAAACATTCAGTACTTC	CASSGTSLAKNIQYF
.	TRBJ2-2	.	TRBV27	TGTGCCAGCAGTTTATCCGTCGCGGGTATCGGAGGTGGGGAGCTGTTTTTT	CASSLSVAGIGGGELFF
TRBD1	TRBJ2-1	.	TRBV7-2	TGTGCCAGCAGCTTAGACAGGGGTGATGAGCAGTTCTTC	CASSLDRGDEQFF
TRBD1	TRBJ2-7	once	TRBV7-9	TGTGCCAGCAGCACCCGACAGGGGGCAGGTTACGAGCAGTACTTC	CASSTRQGAGYEQYF
TRBD1	TRBJ1-6	.	TRBV27	TGTGCCAGTGGACAGGGATGGTATAATTCACCCCTCCACTTT	CASGQGWYNSPLHF
TRBD1	TRBJ1-4	.	TRBV18	TGTGCCAGCTCCGCCCTGACAGGGGGAGAAAAACTGTTTTTT	CASSALTGGEKLFF
.	TRBJ1-4	few	TRBV9	TGTGCCAGCTCATCCTCGGGGGGCGCTGAAAAACTGTTTTTT	CASSSSGGAEKLFF
.	TRBJ2-2	.	TRBV6-5	TGTGCCAGCAGTTACCAGTGGGGGCGCGTCACCGGGGAGCTGTTTTTT	CASSYQWGRVTGELFF
.	TRBJ2-1	.	TRBV5-4	TGTGCCAGCAGCTCCAAGACACAGGGTGAGCAGTTCTTC	CASSSKTQGEQFF
TRBD2	TRBJ2-5	.	TRBV5-1	TGCGCCAGCAGCCGGGACAGTAGACTAGCGGTAACACAAGAGACCCAGTACTTC	CASSRDSRLAVTQETQYF
TRBD1	TRBJ1-1	.	TRBV28	TGTGCCAGCAGTTATCGGGACAGGGCGAACACTGAAGCTTTCTTT	CASSYRDRANTEAFF
TRBD1	TRBJ2-1	.	TRBV5-6	TGTGCCAGCAGCTCGCGGACAGGTGAGCAGTTCTTC	CASSSRTGEQFF
TRBD1	TRBJ2-5	.	TRBV14	TGTGCCAGCAGCCCCTGGACAGGGGGCTTTGAGACCCAGTACTTC	CASSPWTGGFETQYF
TRBD1	TRBJ1-5	.	TRBV10-2	TGCGCCAGCAGTGCGGGACAGGGCCAGCCCCAGCATTTT	CASSAGQGQPQHF